This T cell receptor (beta chain) comes out of a study of cytomegalovirus exposure and HLA in healthy donors. Study-level background: The roughly 660 first-cohort repertoires shared a platform with the 130 or so validation repertoires, as reported in a later analysis. Regarding the study as a whole: As confirmed in vitro, three CMV-associated chains were specific for CMV antigens. Among TCR beta chains, those listed as cytomegalovirus-associated numbered about 160.

CDR1 MGHRA and CDR2 YSYEKL come from the germline V gene. This CDR3 region has 15 residues. The V segment lost 4 bases and the J segment 1 base; nucleotides outside the gene matches: 3. For this clone: The antigen is not known.

TCRdb's copy holds only in-frame clones and misses some; the assay was immunoSEQ multiplex PCR. The sample lists under 150,000 clones; roughly nine tenths were seen once. What was sequenced was PBMCs. The TCR comes from a man aged 18 to 29 in good health and CMV-seronegative. This chain joins TRBV4-1 and TRBJ2-5; 10 bases line up with TRBD1. CDR3 sequence: CASSPRDRGQETQYF. CDR3 coding DNA: TGCGCCAGCAGCCCACGGGACAGGGGCCAAGAGACCCAGTACTTC.